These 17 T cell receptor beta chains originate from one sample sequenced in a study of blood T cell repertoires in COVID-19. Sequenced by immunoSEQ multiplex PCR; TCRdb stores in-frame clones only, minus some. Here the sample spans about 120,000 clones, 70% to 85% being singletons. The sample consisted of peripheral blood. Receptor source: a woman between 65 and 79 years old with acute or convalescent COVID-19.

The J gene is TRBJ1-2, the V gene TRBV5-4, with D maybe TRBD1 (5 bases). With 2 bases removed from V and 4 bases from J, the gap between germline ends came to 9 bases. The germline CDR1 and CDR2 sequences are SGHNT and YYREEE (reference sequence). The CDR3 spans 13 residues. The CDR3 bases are TGTGCCAGCAGCTTACCAGGGCTCTATGGCTACACCTTC. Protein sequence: CASSLPGLYGYTF.

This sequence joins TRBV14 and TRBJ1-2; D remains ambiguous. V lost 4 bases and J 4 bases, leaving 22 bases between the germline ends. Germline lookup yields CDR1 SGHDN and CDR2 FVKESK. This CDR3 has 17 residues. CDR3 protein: CASSRPLQPQPGYGYTF. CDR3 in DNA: TGTGCCAGCAGCCGACCATTACAACCCCAACCAGGCTATGGCTACACCTTC.

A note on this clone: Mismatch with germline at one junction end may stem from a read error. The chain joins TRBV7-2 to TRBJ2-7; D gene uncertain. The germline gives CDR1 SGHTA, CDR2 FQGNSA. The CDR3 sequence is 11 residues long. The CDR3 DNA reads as TGTGCCAGCAGCTTATCCGAGGAAGTGGACTTC. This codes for CASSLSEEVDF.

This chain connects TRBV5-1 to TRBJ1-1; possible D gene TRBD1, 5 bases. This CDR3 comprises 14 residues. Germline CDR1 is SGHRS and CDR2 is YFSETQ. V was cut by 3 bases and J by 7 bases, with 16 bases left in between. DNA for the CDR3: TGCGCCAGCAGCTGGGGGGACCCCTCGGTTGAAGCTTTCTTT. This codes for CASSWGDPSVEAFF.

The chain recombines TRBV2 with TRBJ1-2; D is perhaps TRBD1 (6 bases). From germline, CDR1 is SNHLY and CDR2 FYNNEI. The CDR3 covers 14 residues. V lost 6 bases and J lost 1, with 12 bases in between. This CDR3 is CASSGTGINYGYTF. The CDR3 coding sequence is TGTGCCAGCAGCGGTACAGGGATTAACTATGGCTACACCTTC.

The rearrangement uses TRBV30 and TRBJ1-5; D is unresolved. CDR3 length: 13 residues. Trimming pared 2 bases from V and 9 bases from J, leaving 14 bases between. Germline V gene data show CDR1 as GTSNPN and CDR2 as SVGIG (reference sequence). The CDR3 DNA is TGTGCCTGGAGTAGCGGCCAGTCTTTGCCCCAGCATTTT. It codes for CAWSSGQSLPQHF. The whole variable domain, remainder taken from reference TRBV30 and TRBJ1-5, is SQTIHQWPATLVQPVGSPLSLECTVEGTSNPNLYWYRQAAGRGLQLLFYSVGIGQISSEVPQNLSASRPQDRQFILSSKKLLLSDSGFYLCAWSSGQSLPQHFGDGTRLSIL.

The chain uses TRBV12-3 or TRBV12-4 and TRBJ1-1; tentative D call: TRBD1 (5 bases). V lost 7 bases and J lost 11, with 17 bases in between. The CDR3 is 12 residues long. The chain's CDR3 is CASKGPEEKAFF. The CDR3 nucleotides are TGTGCCAGCAAGGGGCCAGAGGAGAAGGCTTTCTTT.

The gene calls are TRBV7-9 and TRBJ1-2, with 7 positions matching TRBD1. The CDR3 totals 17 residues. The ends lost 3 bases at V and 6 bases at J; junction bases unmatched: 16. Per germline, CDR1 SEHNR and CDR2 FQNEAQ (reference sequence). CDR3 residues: CASSFLGTVALSDGYTF. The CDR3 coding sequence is TGTGCCAGCAGCTTCCTTGGGACAGTCGCGTTATCGGATGGCTACACCTTC.

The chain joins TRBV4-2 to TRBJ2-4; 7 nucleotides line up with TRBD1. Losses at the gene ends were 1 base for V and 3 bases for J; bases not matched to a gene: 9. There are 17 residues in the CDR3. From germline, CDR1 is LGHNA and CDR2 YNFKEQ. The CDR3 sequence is CASSQGGGGFVKNIQYF. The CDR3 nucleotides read TGTGCCAGCAGCCAAGGAGGGGGCGGCTTCGTCAAAAACATTCAGTACTTC.

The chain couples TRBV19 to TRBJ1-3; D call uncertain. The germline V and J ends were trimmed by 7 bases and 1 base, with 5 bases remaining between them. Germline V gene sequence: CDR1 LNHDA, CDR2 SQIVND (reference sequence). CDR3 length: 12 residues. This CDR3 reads CASITSGNTIYF. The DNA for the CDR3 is TGTGCCAGTATCACTTCTGGAAACACCATATATTTT.

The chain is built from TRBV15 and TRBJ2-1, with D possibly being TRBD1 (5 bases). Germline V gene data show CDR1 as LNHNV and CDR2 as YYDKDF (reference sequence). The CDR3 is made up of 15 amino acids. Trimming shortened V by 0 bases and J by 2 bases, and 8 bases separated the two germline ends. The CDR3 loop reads CATSRDRAPYNEQFF. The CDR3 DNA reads TGTGCCACCAGCAGAGACAGGGCTCCCTACAATGAGCAGTTCTTC.

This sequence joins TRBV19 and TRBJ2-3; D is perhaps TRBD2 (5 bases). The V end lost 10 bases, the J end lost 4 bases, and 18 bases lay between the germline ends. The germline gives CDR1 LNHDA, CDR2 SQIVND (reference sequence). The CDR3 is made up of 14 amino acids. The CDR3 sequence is CATGPTRAADTQYF. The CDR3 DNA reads TGTGCCACTGGCCCGACCCGAGCGGCAGATACGCAGTATTTT.

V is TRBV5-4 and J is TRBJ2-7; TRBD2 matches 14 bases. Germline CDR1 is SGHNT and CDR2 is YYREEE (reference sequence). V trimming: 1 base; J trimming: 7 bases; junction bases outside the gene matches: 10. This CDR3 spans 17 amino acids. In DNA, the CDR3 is TGTGCCAGCAGCTTGTATGGGACTAGCGGGGGAATGCGGGAGCAGTACTTC. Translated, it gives CASSLYGTSGGMREQYF. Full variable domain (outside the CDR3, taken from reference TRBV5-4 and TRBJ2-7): ETGVTQSPTHLIKTRGQQVTLRCSSQSGHNTVSWYQQALGQGPQFIFQYYREEENGRGNFPPRFSGLQFPNYSSELNVNALELDDSALYLCASSLYGTSGGMREQYFGPGTRLTVT.

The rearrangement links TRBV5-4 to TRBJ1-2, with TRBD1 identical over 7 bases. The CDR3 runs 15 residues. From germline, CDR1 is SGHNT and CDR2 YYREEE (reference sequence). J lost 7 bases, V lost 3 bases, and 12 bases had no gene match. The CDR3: CASSSTTDRAFGYTF. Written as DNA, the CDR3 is TGTGCCAGCAGCTCTACCACCGACAGGGCCTTTGGCTACACCTTC.

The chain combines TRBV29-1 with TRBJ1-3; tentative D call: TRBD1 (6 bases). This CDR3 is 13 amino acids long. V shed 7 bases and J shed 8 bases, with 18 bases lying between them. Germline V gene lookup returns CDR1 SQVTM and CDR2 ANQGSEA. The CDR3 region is CSALDSPRDTIYF. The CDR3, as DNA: TGCAGCGCTCTGGACAGCCCCAGGGACACCATATATTTT.

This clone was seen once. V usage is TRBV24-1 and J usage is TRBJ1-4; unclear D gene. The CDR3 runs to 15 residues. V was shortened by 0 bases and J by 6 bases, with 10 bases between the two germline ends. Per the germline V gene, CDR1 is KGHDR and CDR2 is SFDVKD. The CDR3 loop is CATSDLDSRDEKLFF. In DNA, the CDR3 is TGTGCCACCAGTGATTTGGATAGCCGGGATGAAAAACTGTTTTTT.

The CDR3 DNA sequence: TGCGCCAGCAGCTTGAACGGGATTAGGGAAGCTTTCTTT. It codes for CASSLNGIREAFF. J is TRBJ1-1 and V is TRBV5-1, with D unresolved. Germline V gene data show CDR1 as SGHRS and CDR2 as YFSETQ. The CDR3 covers 13 residues. Trimming left V 1 base short and J 8 bases short, with 12 bases between. The whole variable domain, remainder taken from reference TRBV5-1 and TRBJ1-1, is KAGVTQTPRYLIKTRGQQVTLSCSPISGHRSVSWYQQTPGQGLQFLFEYFSETQRNKGNFPGRFSGRQFSNSRSEMNVSTLELGDSALYLCASSLNGIREAFFGQGTRLTVV.